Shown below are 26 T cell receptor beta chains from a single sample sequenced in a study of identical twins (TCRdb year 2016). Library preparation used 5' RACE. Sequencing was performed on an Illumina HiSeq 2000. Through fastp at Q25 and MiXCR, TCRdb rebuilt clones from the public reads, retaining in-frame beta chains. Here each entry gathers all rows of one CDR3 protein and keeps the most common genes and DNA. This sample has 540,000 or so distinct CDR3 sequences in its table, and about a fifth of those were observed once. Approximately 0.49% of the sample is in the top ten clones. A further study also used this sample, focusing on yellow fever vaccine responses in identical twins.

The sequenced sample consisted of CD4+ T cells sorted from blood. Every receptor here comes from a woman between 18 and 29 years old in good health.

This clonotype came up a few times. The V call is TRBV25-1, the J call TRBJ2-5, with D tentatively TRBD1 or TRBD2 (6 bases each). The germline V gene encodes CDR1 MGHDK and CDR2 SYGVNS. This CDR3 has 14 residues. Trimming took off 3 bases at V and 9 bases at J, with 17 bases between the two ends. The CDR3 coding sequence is TGTGCCAGCAGTGAGGGGGGCCTACGGAGGGCCCAGTACTTC. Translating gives CASSEGGLRRAQYF.

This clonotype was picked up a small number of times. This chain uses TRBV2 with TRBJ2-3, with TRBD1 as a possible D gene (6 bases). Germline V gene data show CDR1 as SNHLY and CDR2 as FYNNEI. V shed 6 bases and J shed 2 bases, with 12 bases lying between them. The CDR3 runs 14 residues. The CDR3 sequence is CASRDSGTTDTQYF. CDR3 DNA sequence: TGTGCCAGCAGGGACAGCGGAACCACAGATACGCAGTATTTT.

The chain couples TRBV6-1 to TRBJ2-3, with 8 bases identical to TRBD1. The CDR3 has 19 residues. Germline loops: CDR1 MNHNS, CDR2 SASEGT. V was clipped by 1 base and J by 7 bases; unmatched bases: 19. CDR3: CASSEEVPLGQGLANTQYF. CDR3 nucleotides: TGTGCCAGCAGTGAAGAAGTCCCGTTAGGACAGGGTTTGGCTAATACGCAGTATTTT.

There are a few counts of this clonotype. The CDR3 DNA reads TGTGCCAGCAGTTTTGCCAGGGGTAATTCACCCCTCCACTTT. This encodes CASSFARGNSPLHF. V usage is TRBV12-3 or TRBV12-4 and J usage is TRBJ1-6; perhaps TRBD1 as D (6 bases). The V and J ends lost 3 bases and 6 bases respectively, with 9 bases between them. The CDR3 consists of 14 residues.

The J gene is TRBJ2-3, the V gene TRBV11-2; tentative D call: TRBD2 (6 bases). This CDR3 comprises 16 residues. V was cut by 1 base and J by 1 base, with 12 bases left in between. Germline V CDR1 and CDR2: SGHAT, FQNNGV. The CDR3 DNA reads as TGTGCCAGCAGCTTAGTTGGGGGAGGCGGCACAGATACGCAGTATTTT. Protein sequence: CASSLVGGGGTDTQYF. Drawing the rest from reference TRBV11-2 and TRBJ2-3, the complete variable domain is EAGVAQSPRYKIIEKRQSVAFWCNPISGHATLYWYQQILGQGPKLLIQFQNNGVVDDSQLPKDRFSAERLKGVDSTLKIQPAKLEDSAVYLCASSLVGGGGTDTQYFGPGTRLTVL.

CDR3 sequence (DNA): TGTGCCAGCAGCCCACCGGGGGGAGCGTCCTACGAGCAGTACTTC. This sequence encodes CASSPPGGASYEQYF. The chain recombines TRBV7-9 with TRBJ2-7; 7 nucleotides line up with TRBD2. The germline V gene has CDR1 SEHNR and CDR2 FQNEAQ (reference sequence). The ends lost 5 bases at V and 1 base at J; junction bases unmatched: 8. The CDR3 loop spans 15 amino acids.

The CDR3 loop is CASSIRTGNTGELFF. CDR3 coding DNA: TGTGCCAGTAGTATAAGGACGGGGAACACCGGGGAGCTGTTTTTT. The chain has TRBV19 and TRBJ2-2; D is unresolved. This CDR3 has 15 residues. Trimming removed 2 bases at V and 1 base at J, with 8 bases between. CDR1 and CDR2 from the germline V gene are LNHDA and SQIVND (reference sequence).

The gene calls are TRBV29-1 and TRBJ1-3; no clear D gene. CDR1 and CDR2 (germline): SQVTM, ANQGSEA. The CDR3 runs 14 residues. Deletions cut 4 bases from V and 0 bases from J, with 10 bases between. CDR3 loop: CSVVQHNSGNTIYF. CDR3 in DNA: TGCAGCGTTGTCCAGCACAACTCTGGAAACACCATATATTTT.

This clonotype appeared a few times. The CDR3 sequence is CASSLRVAVPEAFF. The CDR3 nucleotides are TGCGCCAGCAGCTTGAGGGTGGCGGTCCCTGAAGCTTTCTTT. The chain combines TRBV5-1 with TRBJ1-1; D is uncertain. The V gene's germline CDR1 is SGHRS and CDR2 YFSETQ. The CDR3 is 14 residues long. The V and J ends lost 1 base and 6 bases respectively, with 13 bases between them. The variable domain in full, with the rest retrieved from reference TRBV5-1 and TRBJ1-1, is KAGVTQTPRYLIKTRGQQVTLSCSPISGHRSVSWYQQTPGQGLQFLFEYFSETQRNKGNFPGRFSGRQFSNSRSEMNVSTLELGDSALYLCASSLRVAVPEAFFGQGTRLTVV.

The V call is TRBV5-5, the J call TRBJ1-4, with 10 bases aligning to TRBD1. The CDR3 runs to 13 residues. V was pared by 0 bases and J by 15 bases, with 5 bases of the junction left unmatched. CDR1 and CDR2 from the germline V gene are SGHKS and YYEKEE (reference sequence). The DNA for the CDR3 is TGTGCCAGCAGCTTGGCGGGACAGGGGAGGTTGTTTTTT. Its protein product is CASSLAGQGRLFF.

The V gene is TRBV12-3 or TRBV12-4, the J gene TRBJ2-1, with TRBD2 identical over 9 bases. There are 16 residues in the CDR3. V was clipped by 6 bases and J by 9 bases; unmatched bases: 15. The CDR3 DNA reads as TGTGCCAGCAGCCAACTAGCGGGCATTGGAAGTGGTGAGCAGTTCTTC. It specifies CASSQLAGIGSGEQFF.

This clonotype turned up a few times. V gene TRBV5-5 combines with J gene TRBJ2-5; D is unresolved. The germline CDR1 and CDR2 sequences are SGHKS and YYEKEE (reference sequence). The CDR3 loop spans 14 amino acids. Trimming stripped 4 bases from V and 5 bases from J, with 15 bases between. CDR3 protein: CASSPRQTMETQYF. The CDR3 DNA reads TGTGCCAGCAGCCCGAGGCAGACAATGGAGACCCAGTACTTC.

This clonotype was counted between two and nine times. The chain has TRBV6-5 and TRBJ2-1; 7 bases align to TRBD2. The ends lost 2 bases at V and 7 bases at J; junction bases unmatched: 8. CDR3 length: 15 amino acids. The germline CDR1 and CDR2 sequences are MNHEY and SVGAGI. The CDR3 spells CASSYLAGVANEQFF. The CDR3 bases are TGTGCCAGCAGTTACCTGGCGGGAGTCGCAAATGAGCAGTTCTTC.

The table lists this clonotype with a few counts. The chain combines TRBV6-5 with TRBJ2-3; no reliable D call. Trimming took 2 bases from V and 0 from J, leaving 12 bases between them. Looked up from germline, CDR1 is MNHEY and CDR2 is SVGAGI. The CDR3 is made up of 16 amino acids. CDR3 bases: TGTGCCAGCAGTTACAGCCGGACCTCTAGCACAGATACGCAGTATTTT. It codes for CASSYSRTSSTDTQYF.

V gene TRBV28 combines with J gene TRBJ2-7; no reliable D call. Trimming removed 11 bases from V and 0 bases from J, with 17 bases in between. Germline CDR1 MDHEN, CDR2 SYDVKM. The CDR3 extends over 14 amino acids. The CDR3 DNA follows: TGTGCCGGCTCCTCTTCTTCAAGCTCCTACGAGCAGTACTTC. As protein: CAGSSSSSSYEQYF.

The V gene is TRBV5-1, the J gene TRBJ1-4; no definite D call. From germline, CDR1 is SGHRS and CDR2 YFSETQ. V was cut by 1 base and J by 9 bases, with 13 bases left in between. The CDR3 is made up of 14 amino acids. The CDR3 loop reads CASSLSDGNQKLFF. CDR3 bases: TGCGCCAGCAGCTTGAGCGATGGGAACCAAAAACTGTTTTTT.

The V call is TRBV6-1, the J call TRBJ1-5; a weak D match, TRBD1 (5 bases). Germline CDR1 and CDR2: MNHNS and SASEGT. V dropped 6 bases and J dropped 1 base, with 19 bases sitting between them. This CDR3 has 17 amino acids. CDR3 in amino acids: CASRKRRDGASNQPQHF. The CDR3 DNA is TGTGCCAGCAGGAAGCGCCGGGACGGTGCGAGCAATCAGCCCCAGCATTTT.

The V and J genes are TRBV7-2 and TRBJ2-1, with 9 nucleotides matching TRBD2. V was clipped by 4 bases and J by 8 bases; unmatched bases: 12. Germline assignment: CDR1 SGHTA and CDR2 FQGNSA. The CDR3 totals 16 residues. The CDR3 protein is CASSSQTGLAPDEQFF. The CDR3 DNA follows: TGTGCCAGCAGCTCCCAGACGGGACTAGCCCCCGATGAGCAGTTCTTC.

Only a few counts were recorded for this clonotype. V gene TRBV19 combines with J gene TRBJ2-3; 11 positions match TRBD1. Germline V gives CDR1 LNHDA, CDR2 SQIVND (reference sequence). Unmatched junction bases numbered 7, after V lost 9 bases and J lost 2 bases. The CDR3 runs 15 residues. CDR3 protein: CASSSGQGDTDTQYF. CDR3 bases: TGTGCCAGCTCCTCGGGACAGGGGGACACAGATACGCAGTATTTT.

The DNA for the CDR3 is TGTGCCAGCAGCTTACGGGACTCCCCAGCTGAGCAGTTCTTC. Translated: CASSLRDSPAEQFF. J is TRBJ2-1 and V is TRBV11-1; D may be TRBD2 (6 bases). Trimming removed 2 bases at V and 9 bases at J, with 14 bases between. Germline-derived CDR1 and CDR2 are SGHAT and FQDESV (reference sequence). This CDR3 comprises 14 residues. Full variable domain (outside the CDR3, taken from reference TRBV11-1 and TRBJ2-1): EAEVAQSPRYKITEKSQAVAFWCDPISGHATLYWYRQILGQGPELLVQFQDESVVDDSQLPKDRFSAERLKGVDSTLKIQPAELGDSAMYLCASSLRDSPAEQFFGPGTRLTVL.

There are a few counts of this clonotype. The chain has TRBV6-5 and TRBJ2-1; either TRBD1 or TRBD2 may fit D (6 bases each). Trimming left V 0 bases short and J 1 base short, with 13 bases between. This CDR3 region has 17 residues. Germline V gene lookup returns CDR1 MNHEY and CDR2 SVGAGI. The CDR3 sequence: CASSYSSGGGSYNEQFF. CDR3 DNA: TGTGCCAGCAGTTACTCGAGCGGAGGGGGGTCCTACAATGAGCAGTTCTTC.

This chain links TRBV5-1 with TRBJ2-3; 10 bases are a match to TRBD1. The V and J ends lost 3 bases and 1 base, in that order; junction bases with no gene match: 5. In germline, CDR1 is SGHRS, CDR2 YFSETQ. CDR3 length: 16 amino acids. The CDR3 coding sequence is TGCGCCAGCAGCTCAAGGGACAGGGGAGGCACAGATACGCAGTATTTT. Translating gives CASSSRDRGGTDTQYF.

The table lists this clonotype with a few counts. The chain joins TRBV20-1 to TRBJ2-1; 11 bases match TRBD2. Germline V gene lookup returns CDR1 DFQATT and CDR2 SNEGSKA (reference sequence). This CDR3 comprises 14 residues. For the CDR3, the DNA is TGCAGCACGACTAGCGGGAAGCCCGGCGGTGAGCAGTTCTTC. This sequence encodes CSTTSGKPGGEQFF.

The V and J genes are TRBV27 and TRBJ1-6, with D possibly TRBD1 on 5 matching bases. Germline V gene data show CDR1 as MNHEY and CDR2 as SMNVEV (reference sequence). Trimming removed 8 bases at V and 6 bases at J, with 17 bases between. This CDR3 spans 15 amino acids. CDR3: CASRWGREINSPLHF. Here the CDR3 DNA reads TGTGCCAGCCGCTGGGGCAGGGAGATTAATTCACCCCTCCACTTT.

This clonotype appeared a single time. The CDR3 sequence is CASSEDYF. CDR3 DNA: TGTGCCAGCAGTGAAGACTATTTT. The chain has TRBV2 and TRBJ2-3; unclear D gene. This CDR3 comprises 8 residues. V gave up 1 base and J gave up 15 bases, with 2 bases separating them. CDR1 is SNHLY and CDR2 is FYNNEI in the germline V gene.

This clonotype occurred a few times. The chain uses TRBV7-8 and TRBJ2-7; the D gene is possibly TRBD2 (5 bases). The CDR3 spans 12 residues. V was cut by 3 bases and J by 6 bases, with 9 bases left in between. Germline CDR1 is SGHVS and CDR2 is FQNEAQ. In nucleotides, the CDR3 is TGTGCCAGCAGCTTGGCCCGGGGCGAGCAGTACTTC. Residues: CASSLARGEQYF. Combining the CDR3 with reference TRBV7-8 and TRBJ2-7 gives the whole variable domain GAGVSQSPRYKVAKRGQDVALRCDPISGHVSLFWYQQALGQGPEFLTYFQNEAQLDKSGLPSDRFFAERPEGSVSTLKIQRTQQEDSAVYLCASSLARGEQYFGPGTRLTVT.